Presented here are 16 T cell receptor beta chains from one specimen sequenced in a study of technical replicates of blood from several donors. The table came from immunoSEQ multiplex PCR; TCRdb's copy has only in-frame clones and leaves some out. The table shows roughly 68,000 clones, with approximately 90% occurring only once. Sequenced: PBMCs. Source of these receptors: a human donor in good health. Some clones in this sample may be carry-over from other donors' samples.

The V call is TRBV10-3, the J call TRBJ1-3, with D perhaps TRBD1 (6 bases). The germline V gene has CDR1 ENHRY and CDR2 SYGVKD. Trimming left V 6 bases short and J 0 bases short, with 6 bases between. The CDR3 has 13 amino acids. CDR3 residues: CAIRDSSGNTIYF. In nucleotides, the CDR3 is TGTGCCATCAGGGACAGCTCTGGAAACACCATATATTTT.

This chain joins TRBV5-6 and TRBJ2-5; D perhaps matches TRBD2 (5 bases). Germline V gene lookup returns CDR1 SGHDT and CDR2 YYEEEE. V lost 5 bases and J lost 3, with 8 bases in between. This CDR3 is built from 12 residues. In nucleotides, the CDR3 is TGTGCCAGCAGAGTAGCGAAAGAGACCCAGTACTTC. Translating it yields CASRVAKETQYF.

V and J are TRBV5-1 and TRBJ2-1; TRBD2 might be the D (5 bases). CDR3 length: 15 amino acids. The germline CDR1 and CDR2 sequences are SGHRS and YFSETQ. V was trimmed by 0 bases and J by 7 bases, leaving 14 bases between them. The CDR3 DNA sequence: TGCGCCAGCAGCTTGGCAGGCGGGTCCACGAATGAGCAGTTCTTC. Its protein product is CASSLAGGSTNEQFF.

This rearrangement joins TRBV4-1 to TRBJ2-5; 8 bases line up with TRBD1. Germline V CDR1 and CDR2: MGHRA, YSYEKL. The CDR3 totals 15 residues. V lost 1 base, J lost 4 bases, and 5 bases stayed unmatched. The CDR3 here is CASSQGSGGGETQYF. The CDR3 coding sequence is TGCGCCAGCAGCCAAGGATCAGGGGGCGGAGAGACCCAGTACTTC.

This chain connects TRBV5-1 to TRBJ2-3; TRBD1 matches 9 bases. The CDR3 is made up of 15 amino acids. V shed 1 base and J 3 bases; nucleotides not matched to a gene: 3. Germline CDR1 reads SGHRS; CDR2 reads YFSETQ. The CDR3 is CASSLIQGATDTQYF. The CDR3 nucleotides read TGCGCCAGCAGCTTGATACAGGGGGCAACAGATACGCAGTATTTT.

This clone was found once. V gene TRBV5-1 combines with J gene TRBJ1-2; possible D gene TRBD1, 5 bases. The V end lost 4 bases, the J end lost 7 bases, and 14 bases lay between the germline ends. The CDR3 runs 13 residues. Germline V lookup: CDR1 SGHRS, CDR2 YFSETQ. The CDR3 here is CASSQEGSSGYTF. Here the CDR3 DNA reads TGCGCCAGCAGCCAGGAGGGGAGCTCTGGCTACACCTTC.

Written as DNA, the CDR3 is TGTGCCACCAGCAGAGATCAGTTCGGAGCAACCTACGAGCAGTACTTC. Its translation: CATSRDQFGATYEQYF. The genes are TRBV15 and TRBJ2-7; D is ambiguous. The CDR3 runs to 16 residues. Trimming stripped 0 bases from V and 2 bases from J, with 14 bases between. Germline CDR1 and CDR2: LNHNV and YYDKDF (reference sequence).

The chain has TRBV4-2 and TRBJ2-5, with TRBD1 matching 10 bases. Germline CDR1 reads LGHNA; CDR2 reads YNFKEQ. V shed 1 base and J 6 bases; nucleotides not matched to a gene: 8. This CDR3 contains 16 residues. The CDR3 region has the DNA TGTGCCAGCAGCCAAGTGCTCCGGGACAGGGGAAAGACCCAGTACTTC. It specifies CASSQVLRDRGKTQYF.

The V and J genes are TRBV7-2 and TRBJ2-1, with 8 positions matching TRBD1. Germline CDR1 SGHTA, CDR2 FQGNSA. V dropped 5 bases and J dropped 8; count of bases not matched to a gene: 11. CDR3 length: 15 amino acids. CDR3 nucleotides: TGTGCCAGCAGCCCGGGGCGGGACAGGCTACATGAGCAGTTCTTC. It encodes CASSPGRDRLHEQFF. Together with reference TRBV7-2 and TRBJ2-1, the CDR3 gives the full variable domain: GAGVSQSPSNKVTEKGKDVELRCDPISGHTALYWYRQSLGQGLEFLIYFQGNSAPDKSGLPSDRFSAERTGGSVSTLTIQRTQQEDSAVYLCASSPGRDRLHEQFFGPGTRLTVL.

The rearrangement links TRBV27 to TRBJ1-2; 12 positions match TRBD1. The germline V gene has CDR1 MNHEY and CDR2 SMNVEV (reference sequence). The CDR3 spans 15 residues. Unmatched junction bases numbered 8, after V lost 4 bases and J lost 8 bases. CDR3 sequence (DNA): TGTGCCAGCAGTTGGGGACAGGGGGCTCCAGGGGGCTACACCTTC. It yields the protein CASSWGQGAPGGYTF.

The V and J genes are TRBV15 and TRBJ2-1; 8 positions agree with TRBD2. Germline CDR1 and CDR2: LNHNV and YYDKDF (reference sequence). Germline trimming cut 0 bases from V and 1 base from J; bases unmatched to any gene: 11. The CDR3 runs to 19 residues. The CDR3 DNA sequence: TGTGCCACCAGCAGAGATAGGACGGTCTCGGGGGGGTCCTACAATGAGCAGTTCTTC. It codes for CATSRDRTVSGGSYNEQFF.

The table lists this clone with a count of one. J is TRBJ1-5 and V is TRBV18; 8 bases agree with TRBD1. This CDR3 has 13 residues. In germline, CDR1 is KGHSH, CDR2 LQKENI. V gave up 8 bases and J gave up 4 bases; unmatched junction bases: 4. CDR3: CASQGQANQPQHF. Here the CDR3 DNA reads TGTGCCAGCCAGGGACAGGCAAATCAGCCCCAGCATTTT.

This chain connects TRBV7-3 to TRBJ2-1; no firm D call. The length of the CDR3 is 15 residues. Trimming took 1 base from V and 6 from J, leaving 13 bases between them. Per germline, CDR1 SGHTA and CDR2 FQGTGA. The CDR3 region is CASSLSVERFNEQFF. CDR3 bases: TGTGCCAGCAGCTTAAGTGTGGAGCGCTTCAATGAGCAGTTCTTC.

This rearrangement joins TRBV4-3 to TRBJ2-2; TRBD2 matches 13 bases. Germline V gives CDR1 LGHNA, CDR2 YSLEER. Germline trimming cut 6 bases from V and 7 bases from J; bases unmatched to any gene: 5. The CDR3 is 15 residues long. CDR3 sequence reads: CASSPRLAGGGELFF. The CDR3 DNA follows: TGCGCCAGCAGTCCAAGACTAGCGGGAGGCGGGGAGCTGTTTTTT.

The chain links TRBV7-2 to TRBJ2-2; the D gene is possibly TRBD2 (6 bases). CDR1 SGHTA and CDR2 FQGNSA come from the germline V gene. Deletions cut 1 base from V and 8 bases from J, with 23 bases between. This CDR3 is 18 amino acids long. The CDR3 loop is CASSLDARGRVTLGELFF. CDR3 nucleotide sequence: TGTGCCAGCAGCTTAGACGCGCGGGGCAGGGTGACGTTGGGGGAGCTGTTTTTT.

The chain combines TRBV9 with TRBJ2-6; tentative D call: TRBD2 (7 bases). Germline V gene lookup returns CDR1 SGDLS and CDR2 YYNGEE. The CDR3 has 17 residues. Between the trimmed V and J ends, which lost 0 bases and 0 bases, there was a span of 10 bases. The CDR3 loop reads CASSVDRGASGANVLTF. CDR3 nucleotides: TGTGCCAGCAGCGTAGATCGGGGGGCCTCTGGGGCCAACGTCCTGACTTTC.